This is a list of T cell receptor beta chains from one sample in a study of T cells expressing NK-cell markers. TCRdb re-called the 5' RACE reads, yielding one record per CDR3 amino acid sequence without DNA. This sample's clone table lists about 390,000 distinct CDR3 sequences. The source material was blood T cells: a sorted CD56 or NKG2C T cell subset, CD4+ or CD8+ T cells, or bulk PBMC T cells (not recorded which). Receptors originate from a woman aged 50 to 60 in good health. The CDR3 runs from the conserved cysteine through the conserved F or W.

V gene	J gene	CDR3 protein
TRBV5-6	TRBJ2-5	CASSPDGGIQETQYF
TRBV25-1	TRBJ1-2	CASSESYGYTF
TRBV12-3/TRBV12-4	TRBJ2-4	CASTPTTGDRIQYF
TRBV7-7	TRBJ2-2	CASSLEGGIRTGELFF
TRBV3-1	TRBJ2-1	CASSSDWERTSYNEQFF
TRBV7-2	TRBJ2-1	CASSLPRGHNEQFF
TRBV27	TRBJ2-1	CASTSDMIYNEQFF
TRBV11-2	TRBJ1-1	CASRVGYGKAEAFF
TRBV4-1	TRBJ1-1	CASSQLMNTEAFF
TRBV6-5	TRBJ1-3	CASSYSKSSGNTIYF
TRBV20-1	TRBJ1-1	CSAKGKTNTEAFF
TRBV9	TRBJ2-1	CASSVEDSGSLKQFF
TRBV20-1	TRBJ2-7	CSARGEREPYEQYF
TRBV5-6	TRBJ1-3	CASSRGQLLGNTIYF
TRBV15	TRBJ2-4	CATSPGQNRVENIQYF
TRBV29-1	TRBJ2-5	CSVGRSMETQYF
TRBV24-1	TRBJ2-7	CATSKTGTYEQYF
TRBV7-8	TRBJ2-5	CASSVSGMGEAQYF
TRBV9	TRBJ2-2	CASSAGQGARTGELFF
TRBV27	TRBJ2-7	CASSPRTSYYEQYF
TRBV21-1	TRBJ1-1	CASSKPRSRNTEAFF
TRBV3-1	TRBJ2-3	CASSHGLADNTDTQYF
TRBV5-6	TRBJ1-3	CASSFEMVTASGNTIYF
TRBV12-3/TRBV12-4	TRBJ2-3	CASSPLAGGPKGTQYF
TRBV19	TRBJ1-6	CASSIADSSNSPLHF
TRBV20-1	TRBJ2-1	CSARDMGSGSSYNEQFF
TRBV2	TRBJ2-2	CASSLKGSTGELFF
TRBV19	TRBJ2-7	CASNPGQGPEEQYF
TRBV3-1	TRBJ2-1	CASSQVMREEFYNEQFF
TRBV13	TRBJ2-1	CASSATLEDSYNEQFF
TRBV7-2	TRBJ2-6	CASSLSPSGSSGANVLTF
TRBV5-7	TRBJ2-5	CASSLLLTQYF
TRBV20-1	TRBJ2-5	CSAGPSKETQYF
TRBV10-3	TRBJ2-7	CAIKRLDEQYF
TRBV20-1	TRBJ2-7	CSARGSKVGSEQYF
TRBV20-1	TRBJ1-5	CSARPHMGAGQPQHF
TRBV6-5	TRBJ2-3	CASSRPGTGSSTDTQYF
TRBV29-1	TRBJ2-5	CSVDWGLGETQYF
TRBV29-1	TRBJ2-1	CSVEGEWTGNYEQFF
TRBV27	TRBJ2-5	CASSWPQVSETQYF
TRBV6-5	TRBJ2-7	CASSYSTLRAGREQYF
TRBV7-9	TRBJ1-2	CASSPPETGNYGYTF
TRBV5-1	TRBJ2-1	CASSFNSILQNNEQFF
TRBV7-8	TRBJ2-7	CASSLISGRLSPYEQYF
TRBV2	TRBJ2-7	CASSEDRGSYEQYF
TRBV24-1	TRBJ2-3	CATRPSMRAPGGTDTQYF
TRBV19	TRBJ1-1	CASMRQGGTEAFF
TRBV14	TRBJ2-1	CASSQLGALTGGSYNEQFF
TRBV20-1	TRBJ2-4	CSARGPLAKNIQYF
TRBV7-9	TRBJ2-1	CASSFPGTGKFF
TRBV24-1	TRBJ2-2	CATSDGDKRTGELFF
TRBV10-3	TRBJ2-3	CAIRRGALAKSTDTQYF
TRBV28	TRBJ2-2	CAGQGLKNTGELFF
TRBV20-1	TRBJ2-1	CSARRRLVSEQFF
TRBV11-3	TRBJ2-7	CASSSNSGSSYEQYF
TRBV30	TRBJ2-3	CAWRVVDRGTDTQYF
TRBV12-3/TRBV12-4	TRBJ1-5	CASSSRVRPQHF
TRBV28	TRBJ2-7	CASTGTVRQYF
TRBV27	TRBJ1-2	CASSLNRGDYGYTF
TRBV5-1	TRBJ1-5	CASSLGQGAQPQHF